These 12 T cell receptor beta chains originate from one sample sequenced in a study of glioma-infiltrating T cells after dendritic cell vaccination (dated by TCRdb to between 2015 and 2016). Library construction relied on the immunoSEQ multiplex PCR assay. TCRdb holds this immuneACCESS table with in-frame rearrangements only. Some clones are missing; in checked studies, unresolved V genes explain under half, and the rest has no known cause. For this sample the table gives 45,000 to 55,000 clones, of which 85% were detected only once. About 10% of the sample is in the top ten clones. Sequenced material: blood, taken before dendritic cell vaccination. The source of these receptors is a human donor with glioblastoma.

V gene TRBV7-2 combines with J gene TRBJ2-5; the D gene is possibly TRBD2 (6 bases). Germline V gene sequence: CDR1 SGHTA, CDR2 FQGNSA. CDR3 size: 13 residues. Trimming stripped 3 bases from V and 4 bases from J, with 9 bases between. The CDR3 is CASSFQGLETQYF. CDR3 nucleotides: TGTGCCAGCAGCTTCCAGGGACTAGAGACCCAGTACTTC.

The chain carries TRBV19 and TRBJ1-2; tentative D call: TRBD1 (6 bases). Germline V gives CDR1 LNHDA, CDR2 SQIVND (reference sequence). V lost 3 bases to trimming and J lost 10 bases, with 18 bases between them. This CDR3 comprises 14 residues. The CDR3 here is CASSIGQRTMVYTF. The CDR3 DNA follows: TGTGCCAGTAGTATTGGACAGCGCACTATGGTCTACACCTTC.

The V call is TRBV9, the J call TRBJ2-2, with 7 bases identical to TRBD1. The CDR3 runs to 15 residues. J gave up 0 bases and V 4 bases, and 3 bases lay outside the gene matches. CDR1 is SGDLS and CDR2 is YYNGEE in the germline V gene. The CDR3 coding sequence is TGTGCCAGCAGCCAGGGGGTCGCGAACACCGGGGAGCTGTTTTTT. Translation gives CASSQGVANTGELFF.

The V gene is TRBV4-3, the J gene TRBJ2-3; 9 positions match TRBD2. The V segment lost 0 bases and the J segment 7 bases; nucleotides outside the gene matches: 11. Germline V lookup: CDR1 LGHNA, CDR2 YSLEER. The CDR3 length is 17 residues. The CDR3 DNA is TGCGCCAGCAGCCAAGATTGGCGGGGGGGACTTCGGAATACGCAGTATTTT. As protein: CASSQDWRGGLRNTQYF.

The CDR3 protein is CASSQDLQGALLNYGYTF. For the CDR3, the DNA is TGTGCCAGCAGCCAAGATCTACAGGGGGCGCTTCTGAACTATGGCTACACCTTC. The genes are TRBV4-2 and TRBJ1-2; TRBD1 agrees at 9 bases. After removal of 0 bases from V and 2 bases from J, the junction contained 10 bases not matched to a gene. The CDR3 spans 18 residues. Germline V lookup: CDR1 LGHNA, CDR2 YNFKEQ.

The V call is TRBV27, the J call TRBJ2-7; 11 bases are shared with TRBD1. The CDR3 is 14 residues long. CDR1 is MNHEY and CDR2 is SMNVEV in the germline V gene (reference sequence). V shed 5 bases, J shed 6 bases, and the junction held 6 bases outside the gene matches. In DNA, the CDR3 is TGTGCCAGCAGTCCCCGGACAGGGGGCTCCGAGCAGTACTTC. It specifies CASSPRTGGSEQYF.

CDR3 DNA sequence: TGTGCCAGCAGTGAATGGGGGGAAACCTACGAGCAGTACTTC. The encoded protein is CASSEWGETYEQYF. The chain employs TRBV25-1 and TRBJ2-7, with D possibly being TRBD2 (6 bases). Looked up from germline, CDR1 is MGHDK and CDR2 is SYGVNS. CDR3 size: 14 residues. Between the trimmed V and J ends, which lost 1 base and 2 bases, there was a span of 9 bases.

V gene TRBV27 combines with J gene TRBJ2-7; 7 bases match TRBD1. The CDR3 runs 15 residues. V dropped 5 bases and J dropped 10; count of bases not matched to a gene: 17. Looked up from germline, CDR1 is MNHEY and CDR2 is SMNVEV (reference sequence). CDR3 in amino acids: CASSEYRPDNRGQYF. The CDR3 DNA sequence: TGTGCCAGCAGTGAGTACCGGCCTGACAACAGGGGCCAGTACTTC.

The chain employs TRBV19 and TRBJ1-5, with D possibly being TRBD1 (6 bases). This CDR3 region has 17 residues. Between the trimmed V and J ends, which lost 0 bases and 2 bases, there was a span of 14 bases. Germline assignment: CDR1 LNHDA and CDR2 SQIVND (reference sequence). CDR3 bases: TGTGCCAGTAGTATAGATATTTTAGGGGGAGGCAATCAGCCCCAGCATTTT. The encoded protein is CASSIDILGGGNQPQHF. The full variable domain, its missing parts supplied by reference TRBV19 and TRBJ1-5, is DGGITQSPKYLFRKEGQNVTLSCEQNLNHDAMYWYRQDPGQGLRLIYYSQIVNDFQKGDIAEGYSVSREKKESFPLTVTSAQKNPTAFYLCASSIDILGGGNQPQHFGDGTRLSIL.

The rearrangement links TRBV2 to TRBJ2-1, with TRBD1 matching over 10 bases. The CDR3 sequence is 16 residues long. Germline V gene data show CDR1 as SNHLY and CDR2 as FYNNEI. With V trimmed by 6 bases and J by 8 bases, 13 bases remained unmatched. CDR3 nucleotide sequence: TGTGCCAGCAGGAAACGGACAGGGGGTAACAGCGATGAGCAGTTCTTC. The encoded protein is CASRKRTGGNSDEQFF.

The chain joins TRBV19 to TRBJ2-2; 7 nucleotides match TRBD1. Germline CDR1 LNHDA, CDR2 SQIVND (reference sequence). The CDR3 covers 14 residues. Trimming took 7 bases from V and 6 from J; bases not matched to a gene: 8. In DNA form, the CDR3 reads TGTGCCAGTAACCCGGGACAGCTCTCCGGGGAGCTGTTTTTT. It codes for CASNPGQLSGELFF.

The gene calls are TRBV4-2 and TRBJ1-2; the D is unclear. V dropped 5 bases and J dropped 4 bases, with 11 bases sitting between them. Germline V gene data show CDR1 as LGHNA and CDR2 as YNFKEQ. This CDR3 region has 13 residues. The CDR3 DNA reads TGTGCCAGCAGCGCAGACCGAGGCTATGGCTACACCTTC. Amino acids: CASSADRGYGYTF.